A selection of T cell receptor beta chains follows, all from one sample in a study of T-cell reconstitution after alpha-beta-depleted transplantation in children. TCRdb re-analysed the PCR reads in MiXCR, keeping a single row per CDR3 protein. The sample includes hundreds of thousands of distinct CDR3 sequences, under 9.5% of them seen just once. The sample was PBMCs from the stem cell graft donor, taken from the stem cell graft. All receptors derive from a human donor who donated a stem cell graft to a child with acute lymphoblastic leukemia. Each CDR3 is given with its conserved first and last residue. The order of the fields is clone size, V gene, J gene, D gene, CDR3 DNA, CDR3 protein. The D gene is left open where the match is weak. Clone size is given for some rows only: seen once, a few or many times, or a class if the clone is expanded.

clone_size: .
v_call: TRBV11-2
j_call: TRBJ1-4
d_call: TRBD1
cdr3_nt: TGTGCCAGCACCGTTGAAGGACAGGGTGGAGAAAAACTGTTTTTT
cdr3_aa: CASTVEGQGGEKLFF

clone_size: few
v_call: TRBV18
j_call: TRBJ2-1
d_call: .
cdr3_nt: TGTGCCAGCTCACTTGACAGAACAACCTACAATGAGCAGTTCTTC
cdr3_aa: CASSLDRTTYNEQFF

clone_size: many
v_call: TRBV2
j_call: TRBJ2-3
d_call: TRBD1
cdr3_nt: TGTGCCAGCAGTGCCGGACAGGGGCAAATTCCCACAGATACGCAGTATTTT
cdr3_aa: CASSAGQGQIPTDTQYF

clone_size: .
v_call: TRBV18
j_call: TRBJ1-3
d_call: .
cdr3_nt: TGTGCCAGCTCACCGGTATCTGGGGGCTCTGGAAACACCATATATTTT
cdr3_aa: CASSPVSGGSGNTIYF

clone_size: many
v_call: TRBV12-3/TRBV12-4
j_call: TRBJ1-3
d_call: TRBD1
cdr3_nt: TGTGCCAGCAGTTGGGCCGGGACAGGGCTAGGAAACACCATATATTTT
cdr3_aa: CASSWAGTGLGNTIYF

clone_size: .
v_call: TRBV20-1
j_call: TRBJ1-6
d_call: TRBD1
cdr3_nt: TGCAGTGCTAGTGACAGGGACTTTTCACCCCTCCACTTT
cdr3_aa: CSASDRDFSPLHF

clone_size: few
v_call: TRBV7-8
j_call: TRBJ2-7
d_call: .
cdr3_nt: TGTGCCAGCAGGCGGGGTGGGGCGAGCGACGAGCAGTACTTC
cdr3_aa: CASRRGGASDEQYF

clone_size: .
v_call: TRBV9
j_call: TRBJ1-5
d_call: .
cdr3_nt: TGTGCCAGCAGCGTAGACCCAGGGCTCGGACAGCCCCAGCATTTT
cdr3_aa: CASSVDPGLGQPQHF

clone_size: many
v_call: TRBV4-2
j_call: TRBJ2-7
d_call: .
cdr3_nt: TGTGCCAGCAGCCAAGGTCAGATCCCCTACGAGCAGTACTTC
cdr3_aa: CASSQGQIPYEQYF

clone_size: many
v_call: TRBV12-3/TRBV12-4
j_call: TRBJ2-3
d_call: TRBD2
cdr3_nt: TGTGCCAGCAGTTCCGGGAGGTCTCAGTATTTT
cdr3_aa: CASSSGRSQYF

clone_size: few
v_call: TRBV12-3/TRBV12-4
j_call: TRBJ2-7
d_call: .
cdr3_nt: TGTGCCAGCACTATGGGACACCAGACCTACGAGCAGTACTTC
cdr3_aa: CASTMGHQTYEQYF

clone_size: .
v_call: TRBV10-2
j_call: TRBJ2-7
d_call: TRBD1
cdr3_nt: TGCGCCAGCAGTGATTCAGGGCAGGGGGCTGGAGAGCAGTACTTC
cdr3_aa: CASSDSGQGAGEQYF

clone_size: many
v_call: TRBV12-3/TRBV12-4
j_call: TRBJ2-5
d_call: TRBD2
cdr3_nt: TGTGCCAGCAGGGCGGGGGACCAAGAGACCCAGTACTTC
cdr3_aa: CASRAGDQETQYF

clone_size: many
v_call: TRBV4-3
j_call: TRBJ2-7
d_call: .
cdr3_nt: TGCGCCAGCAGCCAAGAACTTGATATTAGCGGCAGCTCCTACGAGCAGTACTTC
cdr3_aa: CASSQELDISGSSYEQYF

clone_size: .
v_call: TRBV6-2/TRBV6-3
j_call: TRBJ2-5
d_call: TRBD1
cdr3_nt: TGTGCCAGCAGTCCAACAGGGGGGAGGTCGGAGACCCAGTACTTC
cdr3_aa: CASSPTGGRSETQYF

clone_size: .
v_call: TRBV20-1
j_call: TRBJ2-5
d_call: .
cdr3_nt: TGCAGTGCCGCATTGAGCGTTGGAGAGACCCAGTACTTC
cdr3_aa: CSAALSVGETQYF

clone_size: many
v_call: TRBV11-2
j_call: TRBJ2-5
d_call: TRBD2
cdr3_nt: TGTGCCAGCAGCTCACTCGGGACTAGCGGGGGCCAAGAGACCCAGTACTTC
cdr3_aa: CASSSLGTSGGQETQYF

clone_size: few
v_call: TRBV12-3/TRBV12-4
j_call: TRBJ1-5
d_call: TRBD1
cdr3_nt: TGTGCCAGCAGTTCCACAGGGGGAGGCAATCAGCCCCAGCATTTT
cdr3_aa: CASSSTGGGNQPQHF

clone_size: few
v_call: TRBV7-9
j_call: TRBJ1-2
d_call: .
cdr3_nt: TGTGCCAGCAGCTCCGGAAGGGGCGTTTTCGGTGGCTACACCTTC
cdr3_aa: CASSSGRGVFGGYTF

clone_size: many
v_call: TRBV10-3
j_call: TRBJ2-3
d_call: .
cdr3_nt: TGTGCCATCAGACGACCTCAGGCAGACCAGGGGGGTTCTGATACGCAGTATTTT
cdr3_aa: CAIRRPQADQGGSDTQYF

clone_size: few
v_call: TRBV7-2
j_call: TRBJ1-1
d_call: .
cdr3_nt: TGTGCCAGCAGCCTAAATCAGGATCCCACTGAAGCTTTCTTT
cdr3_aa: CASSLNQDPTEAFF

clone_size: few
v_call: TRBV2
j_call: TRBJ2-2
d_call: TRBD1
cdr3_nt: TGTGCCAGCAGTCTACAGGGGGAGCACACCGGGGAGCTGTTTTTT
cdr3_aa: CASSLQGEHTGELFF

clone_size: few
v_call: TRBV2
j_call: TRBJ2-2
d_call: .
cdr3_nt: TGTGCCAGCAGGCGGGACGGCCCGAACACCGGGGAGCTGTTTTTT
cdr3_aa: CASRRDGPNTGELFF

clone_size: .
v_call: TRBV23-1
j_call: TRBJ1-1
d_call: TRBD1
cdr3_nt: TGCGCCAGCAGTCAAAGGGGGTGTGGGACAGCACATTGTGAAGCTTTCTTT
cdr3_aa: CASSQRGCGTAHCEAFF